Listed here is a single TCR beta chain. Antigen unknown. The record originates from a study of CD8 T cells in ankylosing spondylitis. Points from the study as a whole: Within ankylosing spondylitis blood, a TCR beta motif made up of roughly eight highly homologous variants appeared to be characteristic. Disease-linked clones proved CD8+ and comparatively uncommon in peripheral blood. Significantly higher representation of disease-linked clones was reported for matched ankylosing spondylitis synovial fluid. Certain motif variants had earlier been reported in reactive arthritis synovial fluid and blood.

By quantitative 5'-RACE with molecular barcodes, the TCR beta libraries were made. TCRdb redid the calling of the 5' RACE reads with MiXCR, one entry per CDR3 protein. This table has 500,000 to 550,000 distinct CDR3 sequences, about an eighth appearing once. Trimming left V 9 bases short and J 4 bases short, with 13 bases between. The V gene's germline CDR1 is SGHKS and CDR2 YYEKEE (reference sequence). There are 13 residues in the CDR3. This rearrangement joins TRBV5-5 to TRBJ2-2, with D unclear. This TCR was sampled from a male donor with ankylosing spondylitis. The specimen sequenced was blood, either unsorted or a sorted T cell fraction (not recorded which). CDR3 loop: CANLKAFTGELFF. For the CDR3, the DNA is TGTGCCAACCTTAAAGCCTTCACCGGGGAGCTGTTTTTT.